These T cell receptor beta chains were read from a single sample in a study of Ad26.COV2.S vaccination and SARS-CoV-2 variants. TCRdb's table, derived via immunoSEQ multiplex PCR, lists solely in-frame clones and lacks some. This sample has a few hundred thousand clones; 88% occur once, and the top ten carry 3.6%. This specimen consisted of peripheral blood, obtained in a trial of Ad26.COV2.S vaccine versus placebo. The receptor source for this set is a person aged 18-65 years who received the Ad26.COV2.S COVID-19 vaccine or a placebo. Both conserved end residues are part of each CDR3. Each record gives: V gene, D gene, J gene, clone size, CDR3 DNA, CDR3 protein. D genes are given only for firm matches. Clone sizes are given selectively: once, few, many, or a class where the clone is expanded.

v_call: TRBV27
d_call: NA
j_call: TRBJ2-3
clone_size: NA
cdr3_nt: TGTGCCAGCAGTAAGTCATGGGGACACCAGGACACAGATACGCAGTATTTT
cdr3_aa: CASSKSWGHQDTDTQYF

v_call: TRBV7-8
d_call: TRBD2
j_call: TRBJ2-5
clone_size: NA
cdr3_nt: TGTGCCAGCAGCTTTCTAGCGGGGGGAGCAGAGACCCAGTACTTC
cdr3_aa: CASSFLAGGAETQYF

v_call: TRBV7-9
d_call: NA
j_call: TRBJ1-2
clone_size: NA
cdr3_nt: TGTGCCAGCAGCTTAATTAGTAGGGGGGCTACCTATGGCTACACCTTC
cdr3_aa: CASSLISRGATYGYTF

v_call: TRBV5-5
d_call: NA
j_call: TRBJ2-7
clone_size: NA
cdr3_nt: TGTGCCAGCAGCCTAATTCCCGAAACAGGGACGTGGGAGCAGTACTTC
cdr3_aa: CASSLIPETGTWEQYF

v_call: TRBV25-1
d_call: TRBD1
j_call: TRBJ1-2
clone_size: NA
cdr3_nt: TGTGCCAGCAGTGTAGGACAGGGCTATGGCTACACCTTC
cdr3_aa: CASSVGQGYGYTF

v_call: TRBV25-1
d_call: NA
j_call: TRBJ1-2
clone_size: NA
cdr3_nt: TGTGCCAGCCGCGCCCCCGGTCCGGCTAGCTATGGCTACACCTTC
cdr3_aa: CASRAPGPASYGYTF

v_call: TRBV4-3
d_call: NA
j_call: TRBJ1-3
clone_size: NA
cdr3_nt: TGCGCCAGCAGCCACGCCGACAGGGGAAACACCATATATTTT
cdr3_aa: CASSHADRGNTIYF

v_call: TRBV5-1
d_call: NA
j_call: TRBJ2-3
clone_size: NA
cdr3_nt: TGCGCCAGCAGCTTGGCTGGCTCTTCTAGCACAGATACGCAGTATTTT
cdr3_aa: CASSLAGSSSTDTQYF

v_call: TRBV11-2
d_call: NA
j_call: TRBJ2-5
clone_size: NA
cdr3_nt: TGTGCCAGCAGCTCCAGCGAGCAGGGGATTAGAGAGACCCAGTACTTC
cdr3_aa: CASSSSEQGIRETQYF

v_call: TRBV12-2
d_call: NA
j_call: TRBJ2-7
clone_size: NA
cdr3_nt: TGTGCAAGTCGCCGGCCCGGGACAACGATGACTAGCGGGGGAACTACCTCCTTC
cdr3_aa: CASRRPGTTMTSGGTTSF

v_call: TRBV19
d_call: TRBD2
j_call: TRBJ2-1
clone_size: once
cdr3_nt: TGTGCCAGTAGTCCCGGCGGGGGGATGGGTTCCTACAATGAGCAGTTCTTC
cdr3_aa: CASSPGGGMGSYNEQFF

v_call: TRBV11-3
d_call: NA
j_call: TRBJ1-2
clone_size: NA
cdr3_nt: TGTGCCAGCAGCAAAAGGGTAAACTATGGCTACACCTTC
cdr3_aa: CASSKRVNYGYTF

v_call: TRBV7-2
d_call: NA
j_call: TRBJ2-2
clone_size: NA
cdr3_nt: TGTGCCAGCAGCCGCAGAACCGGGGAGCTGTTTTTT
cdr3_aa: CASSRRTGELFF

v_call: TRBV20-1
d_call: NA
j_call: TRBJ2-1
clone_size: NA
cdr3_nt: TGCAGTGCTAGTGGCGGGGTGGTGGAAAATGAGCAGTTCTTC
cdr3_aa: CSASGGVVENEQFF

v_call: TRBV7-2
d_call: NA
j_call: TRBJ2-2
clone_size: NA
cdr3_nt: TGTGCCAGCAGCTTAGAAGGTACTGCGACGGAGCTGTTTTTT
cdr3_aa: CASSLEGTATELFF

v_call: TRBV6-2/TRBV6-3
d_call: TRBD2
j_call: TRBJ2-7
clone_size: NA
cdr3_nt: TGTGCCAGCAGCCAATCTAGCGGGGGTTACGAGCAGTACTTC
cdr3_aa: CASSQSSGGYEQYF

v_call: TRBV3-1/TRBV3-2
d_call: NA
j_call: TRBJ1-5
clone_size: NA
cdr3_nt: TGTGCCAGCAGCCGGGGAGGGGCGGATAAGCCCCAGCATTTT
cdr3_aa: CASSRGGADKPQHF